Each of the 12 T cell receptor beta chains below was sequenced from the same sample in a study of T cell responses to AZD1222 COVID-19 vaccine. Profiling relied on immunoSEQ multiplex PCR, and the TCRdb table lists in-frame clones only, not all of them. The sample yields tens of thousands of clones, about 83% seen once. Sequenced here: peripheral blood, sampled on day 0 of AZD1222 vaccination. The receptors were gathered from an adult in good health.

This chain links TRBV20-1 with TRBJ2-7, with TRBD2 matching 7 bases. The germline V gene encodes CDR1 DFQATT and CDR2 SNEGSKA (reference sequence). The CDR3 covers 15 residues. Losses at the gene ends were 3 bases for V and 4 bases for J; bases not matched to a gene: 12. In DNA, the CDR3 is TGCAGTGCTAGTCAGCGGGTAGCGGGCGGTTACGAGCAGTACTTC. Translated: CSASQRVAGGYEQYF.

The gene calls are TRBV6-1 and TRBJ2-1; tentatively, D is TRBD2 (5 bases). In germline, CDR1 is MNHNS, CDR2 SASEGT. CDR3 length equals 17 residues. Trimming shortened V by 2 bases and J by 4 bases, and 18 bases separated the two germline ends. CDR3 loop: CASSEFKRTQPYNEQFF. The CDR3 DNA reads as TGTGCCAGCAGTGAATTTAAGCGGACCCAGCCTTACAATGAGCAGTTCTTC.

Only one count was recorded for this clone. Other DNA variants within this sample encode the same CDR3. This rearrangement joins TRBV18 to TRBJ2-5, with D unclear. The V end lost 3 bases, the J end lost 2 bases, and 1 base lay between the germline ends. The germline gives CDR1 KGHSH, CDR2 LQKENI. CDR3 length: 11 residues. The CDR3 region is CASSPQETQYF. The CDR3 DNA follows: TGTGCCAGCTCACCTCAAGAGACCCAGTACTTC.

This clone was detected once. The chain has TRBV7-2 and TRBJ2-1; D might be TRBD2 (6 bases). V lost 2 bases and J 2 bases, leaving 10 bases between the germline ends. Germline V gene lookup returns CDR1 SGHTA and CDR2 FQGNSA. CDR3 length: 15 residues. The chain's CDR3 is CASSLWRGTYNEQFF. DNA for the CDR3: TGTGCCAGCAGCTTATGGCGGGGAACCTACAATGAGCAGTTCTTC.

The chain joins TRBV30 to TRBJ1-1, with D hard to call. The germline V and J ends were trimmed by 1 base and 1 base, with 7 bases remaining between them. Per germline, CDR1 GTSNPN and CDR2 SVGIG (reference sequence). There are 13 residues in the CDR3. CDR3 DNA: TGTGCCTGGAGTGCCCAAGGGAACACTGAAGCTTTCTTT. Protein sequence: CAWSAQGNTEAFF.

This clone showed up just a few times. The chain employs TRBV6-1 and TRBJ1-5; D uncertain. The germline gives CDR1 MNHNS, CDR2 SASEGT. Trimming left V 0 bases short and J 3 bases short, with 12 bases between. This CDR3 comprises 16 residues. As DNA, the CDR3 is TGTGCCAGCAGTGAAGCTACGCGGCAGCTCAATCAGCCCCAGCATTTT. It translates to CASSEATRQLNQPQHF.

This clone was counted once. The DNA for the CDR3 is TGTGCCAGCAGAGCGATTAGTCCAAATCAGCCCCAGCATTTT. As protein: CASRAISPNQPQHF. The chain employs TRBV27 and TRBJ1-5; D gene uncertain. Trimming shortened V by 6 bases and J by 4 bases, and 13 bases separated the two germline ends. Germline V gives CDR1 MNHEY, CDR2 SMNVEV (reference sequence). This CDR3 has 14 residues.

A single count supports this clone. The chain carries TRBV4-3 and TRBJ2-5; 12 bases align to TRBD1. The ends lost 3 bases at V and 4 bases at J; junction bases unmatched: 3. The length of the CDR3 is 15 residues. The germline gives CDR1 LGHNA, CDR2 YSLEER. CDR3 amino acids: CASSQGQGAGETQYF. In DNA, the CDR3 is TGCGCCAGCAGCCAGGGACAGGGGGCAGGAGAGACCCAGTACTTC.

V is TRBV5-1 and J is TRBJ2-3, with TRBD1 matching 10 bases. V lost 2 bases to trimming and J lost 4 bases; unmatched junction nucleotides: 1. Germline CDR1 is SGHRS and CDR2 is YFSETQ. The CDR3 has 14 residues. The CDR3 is CASSLGTGADTQYF. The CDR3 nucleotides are TGCGCCAGCAGCTTAGGGACAGGGGCAGATACGCAGTATTTT.

The CDR3 DNA reads TGTGCCAGCAGCGTAGCCCCCAGCGGTCCCACAGATACGCAGTATTTT. Residues: CASSVAPSGPTDTQYF. The rearrangement links TRBV9 to TRBJ2-3; TRBD2 is a possible D gene (5 bases). The CDR3 loop spans 16 amino acids. V gave up 0 bases and J gave up 2 bases, with 13 bases separating them. Per germline, CDR1 SGDLS and CDR2 YYNGEE.

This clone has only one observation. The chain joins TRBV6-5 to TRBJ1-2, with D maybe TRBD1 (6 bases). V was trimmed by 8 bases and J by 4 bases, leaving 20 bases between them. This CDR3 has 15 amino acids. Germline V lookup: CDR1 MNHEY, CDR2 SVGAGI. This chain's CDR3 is CASSPRPGGGYGYTF. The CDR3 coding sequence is TGTGCCAGCTCACCCCGGCCAGGAGGGGGCTATGGCTACACCTTC.

The CDR3 nucleotides read TGTGCCAGCAGTTACCAACTTCACAGCTATGGCTACACCTTC. Amino acid sequence: CASSYQLHSYGYTF. The gene calls are TRBV6-2 or TRBV6-3 and TRBJ1-2; D is undetermined. CDR1 and CDR2 (germline): MNHEY, SVGEGT. This CDR3 has 14 residues. V was trimmed by 2 bases and J by 4 bases, leaving 11 bases between them.